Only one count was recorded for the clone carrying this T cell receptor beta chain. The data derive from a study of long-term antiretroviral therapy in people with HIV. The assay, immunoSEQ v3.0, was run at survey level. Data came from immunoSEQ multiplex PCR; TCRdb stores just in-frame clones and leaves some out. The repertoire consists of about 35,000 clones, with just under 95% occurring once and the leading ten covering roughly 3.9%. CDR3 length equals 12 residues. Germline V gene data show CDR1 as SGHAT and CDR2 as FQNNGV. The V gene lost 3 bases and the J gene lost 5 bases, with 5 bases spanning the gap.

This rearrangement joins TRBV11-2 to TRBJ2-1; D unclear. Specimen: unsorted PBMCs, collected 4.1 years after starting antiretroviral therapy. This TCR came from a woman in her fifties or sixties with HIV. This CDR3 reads CASSLGNNEQFF. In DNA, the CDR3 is TGTGCCAGCAGCTTGGGTAACAATGAGCAGTTCTTC.